This T cell receptor (beta chain) originates from a study of shared T cell receptors in the human thymus. With 5 bases clipped from V and 5 bases from J, the junction kept 8 bases outside the gene matches. Germline V CDR1 and CDR2: MNHEY, SMNVEV (reference sequence). This CDR3 has 14 amino acids. Data came from immunoSEQ multiplex PCR; TCRdb stores just in-frame clones and leaves some out. This sample has some 660,000 clones, with approximately 87% found just once. These data also featured in a second study, about human thymus T cells. Per that paper: Donors were healthy Finnish infants having corrective surgery for congenital heart defects. Related studies found that unrelated individuals share highly overlapping thymic repertoires.

The V call is TRBV27, the J call TRBJ2-5, with TRBD2 matching over 7 bases. The sample comprised thymocytes. This TCR was recovered from a boy in the first two years of life with a congenital heart defect. DNA for the CDR3: TGTGCCAGCAGTCCAATTATGCGGGGGGAGACCCAGTACTTC. It specifies CASSPIMRGETQYF.